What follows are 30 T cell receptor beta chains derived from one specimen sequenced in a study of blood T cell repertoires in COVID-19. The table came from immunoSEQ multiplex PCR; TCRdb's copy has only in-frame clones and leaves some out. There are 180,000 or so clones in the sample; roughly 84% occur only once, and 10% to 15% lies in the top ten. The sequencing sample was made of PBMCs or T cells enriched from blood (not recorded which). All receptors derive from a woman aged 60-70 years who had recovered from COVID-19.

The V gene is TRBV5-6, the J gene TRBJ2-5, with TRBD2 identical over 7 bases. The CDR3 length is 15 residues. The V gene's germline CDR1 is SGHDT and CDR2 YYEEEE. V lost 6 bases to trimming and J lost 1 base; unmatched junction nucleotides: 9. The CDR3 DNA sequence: TGTGCCAGCACTAGAGGACTAGGTCCCCAAGAGACCCAGTACTTC. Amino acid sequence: CASTRGLGPQETQYF.

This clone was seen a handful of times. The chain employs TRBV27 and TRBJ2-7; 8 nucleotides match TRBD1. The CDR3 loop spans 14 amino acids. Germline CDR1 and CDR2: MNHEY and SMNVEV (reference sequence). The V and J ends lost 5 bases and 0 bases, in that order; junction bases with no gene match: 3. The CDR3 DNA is TGTGCCAGCAGTAGGACAGGGAGCTCCTACGAGCAGTACTTC. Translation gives CASSRTGSSYEQYF.

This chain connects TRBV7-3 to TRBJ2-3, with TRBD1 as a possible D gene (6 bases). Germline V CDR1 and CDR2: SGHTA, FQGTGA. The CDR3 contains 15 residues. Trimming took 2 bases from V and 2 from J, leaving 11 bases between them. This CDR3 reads CASSLGTSNTDTQYF. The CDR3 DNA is TGTGCCAGCAGCTTAGGGACAAGTAACACAGATACGCAGTATTTT.

This CDR3 reads CASSQALVGEQFF. The CDR3, as DNA: TGTGCCAGCAGCCAAGCTCTAGTCGGTGAGCAGTTCTTC. V gene TRBV3-1 (or the pseudogene TRBV3-2) combines with J gene TRBJ2-1; D not resolved. The V end lost 1 base, the J end lost 9 bases, and 10 bases lay between the germline ends. The CDR3 extends over 13 amino acids. The germline V gene encodes CDR1 LGHDT and CDR2 YNNKEL (reference sequence).

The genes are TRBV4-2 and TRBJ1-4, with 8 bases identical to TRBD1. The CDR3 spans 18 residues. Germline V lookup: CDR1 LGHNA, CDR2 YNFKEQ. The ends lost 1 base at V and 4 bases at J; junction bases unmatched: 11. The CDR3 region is CASSQAAHRTGINEKLFF. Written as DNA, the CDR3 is TGTGCCAGCAGCCAAGCTGCTCACCGGACAGGGATTAATGAAAAACTGTTTTTT.

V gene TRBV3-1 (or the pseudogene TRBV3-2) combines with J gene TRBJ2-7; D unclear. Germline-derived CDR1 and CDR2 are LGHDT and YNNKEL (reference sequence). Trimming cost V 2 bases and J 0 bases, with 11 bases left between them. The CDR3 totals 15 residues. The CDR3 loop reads CASSQRTDSSYEQYF. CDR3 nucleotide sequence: TGTGCCAGCAGCCAACGTACAGATTCCTCCTACGAGCAGTACTTC.

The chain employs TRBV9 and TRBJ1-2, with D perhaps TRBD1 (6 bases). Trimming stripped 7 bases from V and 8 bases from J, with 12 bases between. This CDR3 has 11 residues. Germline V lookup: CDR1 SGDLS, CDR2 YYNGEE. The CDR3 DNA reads TGTGCCAGCGGGGGCCCCCGAGGCTACACCTTC. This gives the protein CASGGPRGYTF.

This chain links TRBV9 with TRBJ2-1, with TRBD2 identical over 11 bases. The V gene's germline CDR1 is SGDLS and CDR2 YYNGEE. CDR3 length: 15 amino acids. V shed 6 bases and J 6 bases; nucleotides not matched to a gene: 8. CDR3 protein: CASTHSGGAGNEQFF. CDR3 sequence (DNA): TGTGCCAGCACCCATAGCGGGGGGGCGGGCAATGAGCAGTTCTTC.

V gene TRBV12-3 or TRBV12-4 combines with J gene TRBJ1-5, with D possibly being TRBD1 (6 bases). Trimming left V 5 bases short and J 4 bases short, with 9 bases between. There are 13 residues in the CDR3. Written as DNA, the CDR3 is TGTGCCAGCAGTCCTACAGGGAATCAGCCCCAGCATTTT. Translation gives CASSPTGNQPQHF.

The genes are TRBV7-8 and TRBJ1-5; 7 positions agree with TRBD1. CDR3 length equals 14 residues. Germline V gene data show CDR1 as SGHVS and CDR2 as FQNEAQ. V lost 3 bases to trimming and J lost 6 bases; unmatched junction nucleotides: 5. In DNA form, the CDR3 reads TGTGCCAGCAGCTTCGAGACAGGGTTTCAGCCCCAGCATTTT. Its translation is CASSFETGFQPQHF.

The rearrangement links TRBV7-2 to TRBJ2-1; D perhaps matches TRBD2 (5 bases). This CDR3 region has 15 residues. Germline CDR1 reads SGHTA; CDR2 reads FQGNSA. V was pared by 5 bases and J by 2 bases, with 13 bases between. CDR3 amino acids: CASSPTSRAYNEQFF. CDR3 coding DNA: TGTGCCAGCAGCCCCACTAGTAGAGCCTACAATGAGCAGTTCTTC.

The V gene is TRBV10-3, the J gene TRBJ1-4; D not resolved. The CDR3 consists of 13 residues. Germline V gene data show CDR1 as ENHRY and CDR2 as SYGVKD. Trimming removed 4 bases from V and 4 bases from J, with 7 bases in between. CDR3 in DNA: TGTGCCATCAGTGGAAGCTTTAATGAAAAACTGTTTTTT. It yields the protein CAISGSFNEKLFF.

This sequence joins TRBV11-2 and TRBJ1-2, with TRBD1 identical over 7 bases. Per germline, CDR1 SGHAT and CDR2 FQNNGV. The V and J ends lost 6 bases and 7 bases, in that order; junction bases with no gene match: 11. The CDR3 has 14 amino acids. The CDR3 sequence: CASSYTGVDGGYTF. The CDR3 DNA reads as TGTGCCAGCAGTTATACAGGGGTGGACGGTGGCTACACCTTC.

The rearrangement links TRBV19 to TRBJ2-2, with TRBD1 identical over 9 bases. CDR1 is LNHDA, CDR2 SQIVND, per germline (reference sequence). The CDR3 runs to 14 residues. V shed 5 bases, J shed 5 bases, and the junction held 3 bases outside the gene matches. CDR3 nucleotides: TGTGCCAGTAGTCCGGGACAGGGAACCGGGGAGCTGTTTTTT. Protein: CASSPGQGTGELFF.

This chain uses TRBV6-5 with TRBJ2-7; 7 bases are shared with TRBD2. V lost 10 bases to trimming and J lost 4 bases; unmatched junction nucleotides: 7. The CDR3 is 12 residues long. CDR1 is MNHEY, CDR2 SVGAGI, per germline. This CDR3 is CATGRAQYEQYF. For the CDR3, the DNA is TGTGCCACGGGGAGGGCCCAGTACGAGCAGTACTTC.

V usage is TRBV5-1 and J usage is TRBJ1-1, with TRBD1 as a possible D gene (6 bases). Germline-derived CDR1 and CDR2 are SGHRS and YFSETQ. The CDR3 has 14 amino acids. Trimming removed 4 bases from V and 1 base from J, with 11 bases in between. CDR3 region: CASSSGTRNTEAFF. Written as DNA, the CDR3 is TGCGCCAGCAGCAGCGGGACAAGGAACACTGAAGCTTTCTTT.

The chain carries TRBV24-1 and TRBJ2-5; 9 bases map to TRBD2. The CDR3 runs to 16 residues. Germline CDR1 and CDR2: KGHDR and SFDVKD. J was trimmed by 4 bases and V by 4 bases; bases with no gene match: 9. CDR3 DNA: TGTGCCACCAGTGAAACTATAGCGGGAGTGATAGAGACCCAGTACTTC. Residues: CATSETIAGVIETQYF.

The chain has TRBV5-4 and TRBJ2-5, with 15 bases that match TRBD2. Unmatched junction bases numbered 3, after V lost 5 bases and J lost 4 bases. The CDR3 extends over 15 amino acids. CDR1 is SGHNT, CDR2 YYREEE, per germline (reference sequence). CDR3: CASSRTSGGAETQYF. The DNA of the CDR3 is TGTGCCAGCAGTCGGACTAGCGGGGGGGCAGAGACCCAGTACTTC.

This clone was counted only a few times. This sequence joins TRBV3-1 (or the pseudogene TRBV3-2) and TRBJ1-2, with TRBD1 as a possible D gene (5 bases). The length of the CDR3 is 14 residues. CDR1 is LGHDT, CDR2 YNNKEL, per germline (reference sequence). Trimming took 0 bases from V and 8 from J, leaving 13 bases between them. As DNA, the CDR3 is TGTGCCAGCAGCCAAGATCGCGGGGCCGCGGGCTACACCTTC. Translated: CASSQDRGAAGYTF.

DNA of the CDR3: TGTGCCAGCAGTTTTGGGTTGGACTTCTATGGCTACACCTTC. This translates into CASSFGLDFYGYTF. The genes are TRBV28 and TRBJ1-2, with D unclear. Germline loops: CDR1 MDHEN, CDR2 SYDVKM. V dropped 3 bases and J dropped 4 bases, with 12 bases sitting between them. The CDR3 totals 14 residues.

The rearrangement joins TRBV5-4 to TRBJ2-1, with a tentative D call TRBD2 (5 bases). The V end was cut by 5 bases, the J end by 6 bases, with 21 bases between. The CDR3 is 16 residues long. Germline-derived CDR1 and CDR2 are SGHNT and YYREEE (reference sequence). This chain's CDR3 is CASSAAPSGILNEQFF. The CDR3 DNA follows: TGTGCCAGCAGTGCTGCCCCATCGGGGATACTCAATGAGCAGTTCTTC.

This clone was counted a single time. The CDR3 DNA sequence: TGTGCCAGCAGTTTGAGGAGCAATCAGCCCCAGCATTTT. As protein: CASSLRSNQPQHF. V is TRBV27 and J is TRBJ1-5; D not certain. The CDR3 loop spans 13 amino acids. Per germline, CDR1 MNHEY and CDR2 SMNVEV (reference sequence). V gave up 3 bases and J gave up 1 base, with 4 bases separating them.

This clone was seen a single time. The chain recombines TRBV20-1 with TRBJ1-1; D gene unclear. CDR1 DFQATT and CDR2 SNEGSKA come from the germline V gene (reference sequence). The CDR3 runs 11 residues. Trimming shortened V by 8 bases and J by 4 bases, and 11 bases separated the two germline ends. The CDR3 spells CSPYRGTEAFF. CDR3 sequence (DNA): TGCAGTCCTTACCGGGGCACTGAAGCTTTCTTT.

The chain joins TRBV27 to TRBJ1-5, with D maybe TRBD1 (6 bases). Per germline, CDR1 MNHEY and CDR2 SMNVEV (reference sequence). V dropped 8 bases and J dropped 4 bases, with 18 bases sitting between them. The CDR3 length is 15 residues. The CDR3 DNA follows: TGTGCCAGCCGCTTACACAGGGACCTTAATCAGCCCCAGCATTTT. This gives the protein CASRLHRDLNQPQHF.

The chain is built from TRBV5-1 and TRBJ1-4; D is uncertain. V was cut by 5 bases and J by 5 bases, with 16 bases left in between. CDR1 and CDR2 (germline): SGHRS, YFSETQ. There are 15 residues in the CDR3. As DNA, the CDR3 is TGCGCCAGCAGAGTTCAGGCCTTGAGAAATGAAAAACTGTTTTTT. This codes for CASRVQALRNEKLFF.

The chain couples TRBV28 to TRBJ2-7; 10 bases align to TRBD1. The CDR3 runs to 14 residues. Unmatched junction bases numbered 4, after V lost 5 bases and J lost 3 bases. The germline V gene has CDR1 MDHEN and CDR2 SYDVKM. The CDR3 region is CASSRTGGGYEQYF. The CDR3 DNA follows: TGTGCCAGCAGTCGGACAGGGGGAGGCTACGAGCAGTACTTC.

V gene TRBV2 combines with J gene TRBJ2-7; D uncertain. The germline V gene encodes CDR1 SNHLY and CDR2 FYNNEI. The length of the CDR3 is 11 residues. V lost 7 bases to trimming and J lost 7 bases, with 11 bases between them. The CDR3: CASTTYQEQYF. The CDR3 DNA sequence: TGTGCCAGCACGACTTACCAGGAGCAGTACTTC. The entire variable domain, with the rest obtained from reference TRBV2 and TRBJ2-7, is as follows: EPEVTQTPSHQVTQMGQEVILRCVPISNHLYFYWYRQILGQKVEFLVSFYNNEISEKSEIFDDQFSVERPDGSNFTLKIRSTKLEDSAMYFCASTTYQEQYFGPGTRLTVT.

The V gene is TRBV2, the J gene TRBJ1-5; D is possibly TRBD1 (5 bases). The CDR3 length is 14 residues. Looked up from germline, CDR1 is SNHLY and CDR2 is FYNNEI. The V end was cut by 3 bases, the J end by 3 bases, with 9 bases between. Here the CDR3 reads CASSEGRANQPQHF. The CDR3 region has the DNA TGTGCCAGCAGTGAGGGCAGGGCCAATCAGCCCCAGCATTTT.

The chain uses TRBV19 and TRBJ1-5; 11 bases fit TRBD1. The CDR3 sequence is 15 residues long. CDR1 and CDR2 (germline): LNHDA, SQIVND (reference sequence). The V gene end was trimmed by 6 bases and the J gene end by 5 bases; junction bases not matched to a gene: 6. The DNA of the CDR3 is TGTGCCAGTAGATCGGAGGGACAGGGGGATCAGCCCCAGCATTTT. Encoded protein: CASRSEGQGDQPQHF. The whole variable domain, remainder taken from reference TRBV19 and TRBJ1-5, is DGGITQSPKYLFRKEGQNVTLSCEQNLNHDAMYWYRQDPGQGLRLIYYSQIVNDFQKGDIAEGYSVSREKKESFPLTVTSAQKNPTAFYLCASRSEGQGDQPQHFGDGTRLSIL.

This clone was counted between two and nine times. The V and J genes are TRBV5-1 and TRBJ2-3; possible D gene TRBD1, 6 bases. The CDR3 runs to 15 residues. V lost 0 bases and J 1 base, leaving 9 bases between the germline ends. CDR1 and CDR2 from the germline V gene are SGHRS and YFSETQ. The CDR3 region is CASSLEHRGTDTQYF. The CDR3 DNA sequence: TGCGCCAGCAGCTTGGAACACAGGGGCACAGATACGCAGTATTTT.